Listed here are 26 T cell receptor beta chains from one sample, sequenced in a study of blood T cell repertoires in COVID-19. Data came from immunoSEQ multiplex PCR; TCRdb stores just in-frame clones and leaves some out. The table has 110,000 to 150,000 clones, 80% seen once. Sequenced sample: peripheral blood. Every receptor here comes from a man aged 65-85 years who had recovered from COVID-19.

This rearrangement joins TRBV5-4 to TRBJ2-1; 7 bases fit TRBD2. V was clipped by 0 bases and J by 8 bases; unmatched bases: 8. CDR1 and CDR2 from the germline V gene are SGHNT and YYREEE (reference sequence). The CDR3 runs to 15 residues. The CDR3 reads CASSLVLAVSHEQFF. Written as DNA, the CDR3 is TGTGCCAGCAGCTTGGTGCTAGCGGTAAGCCATGAGCAGTTCTTC.

The chain has TRBV5-6 and TRBJ1-2, with 8 positions matching TRBD1. V shed 4 bases and J 6 bases; nucleotides not matched to a gene: 11. The CDR3 is made up of 15 amino acids. CDR1 SGHDT and CDR2 YYEEEE come from the germline V gene. CDR3 DNA sequence: TGTGCCAGCAGCCTAGACAGGGGTCACTATAATGGCTACACCTTC. Amino acid sequence: CASSLDRGHYNGYTF.

The chain uses TRBV19 and TRBJ2-7; D not certain. Germline CDR1 reads LNHDA; CDR2 reads SQIVND (reference sequence). Trimming cost V 5 bases and J 5 bases, with 13 bases left between them. The CDR3 has 13 amino acids. For the CDR3, the DNA is TGTGCCAGTAGTCCCCGACTGGCCGACGAGCAGTACTTC. This encodes CASSPRLADEQYF. The whole variable domain, filled in from reference TRBV19 and TRBJ2-7, reads DGGITQSPKYLFRKEGQNVTLSCEQNLNHDAMYWYRQDPGQGLRLIYYSQIVNDFQKGDIAEGYSVSREKKESFPLTVTSAQKNPTAFYLCASSPRLADEQYFGPGTRLTVT.

This clone was recorded only once. The rearrangement uses TRBV29-1 and TRBJ2-7; 7 bases match TRBD1. Germline V CDR1 and CDR2: SQVTM, ANQGSEA. The CDR3 runs to 13 residues. V lost 7 bases, J lost 0 bases, and 6 bases stayed unmatched. This chain's CDR3 is CSAEDRSSYEQYF. Written as DNA, the CDR3 is TGCAGCGCAGAGGACAGGAGCTCCTACGAGCAGTACTTC.

The chain couples TRBV29-1 to TRBJ2-1, with D perhaps TRBD2 (6 bases). The germline V gene has CDR1 SQVTM and CDR2 ANQGSEA. The CDR3 has 15 residues. Trimming cost V 7 bases and J 11 bases, with 27 bases left between them. CDR3 DNA sequence: TGCAGCGGCCGATCGGGATCGAATAGCGGAACACAGCAGTTCTTC. This translates into CSGRSGSNSGTQQFF.

This sequence joins TRBV6-5 and TRBJ2-5; 9 bases are a match to TRBD2. The V gene's germline CDR1 is MNHEY and CDR2 SVGAGI. Trimming removed 6 bases from V and 2 bases from J; junction bases left unmatched: 7. This CDR3 spans 15 amino acids. CDR3 coding DNA: TGTGCCAGCAGCCAAACCCTAGCGGGACAAGAGACCCAGTACTTC. Amino acid sequence: CASSQTLAGQETQYF.

The gene calls are TRBV19 and TRBJ1-4; D is undetermined. Germline CDR1 reads LNHDA; CDR2 reads SQIVND (reference sequence). The CDR3 runs 12 residues. Trimming took off 6 bases at V and 6 bases at J, with 8 bases between the two ends. The CDR3 protein is CASSGGYEKLFF. The CDR3 nucleotides read TGTGCCAGTAGCGGCGGGTATGAAAAACTGTTTTTT.

This clone was recorded only once. The rearrangement links TRBV7-2 to TRBJ2-4; a possible D gene is TRBD2 (5 bases). CDR1 is SGHTA, CDR2 FQGNSA, per germline. Trimming shortened V by 5 bases and J by 0 bases, and 11 bases separated the two germline ends. The CDR3 covers 15 residues. DNA for the CDR3: TGTGCCAGCAGCCAAGCGGTTCTAGCCAAAAACATTCAGTACTTC. It encodes CASSQAVLAKNIQYF. The complete variable domain, with remaining parts taken from reference TRBV7-2 and TRBJ2-4, reads GAGVSQSPSNKVTEKGKDVELRCDPISGHTALYWYRQSLGQGLEFLIYFQGNSAPDKSGLPSDRFSAERTGGSVSTLTIQRTQQEDSAVYLCASSQAVLAKNIQYFGAGTRLSVL.

The chain is built from TRBV10-3 and TRBJ2-2; 8 bases map to TRBD1. Germline V lookup: CDR1 ENHRY, CDR2 SYGVKD. J gave up 5 bases and V 6 bases, and 11 bases lay outside the gene matches. The CDR3 covers 16 residues. The CDR3 loop reads CAIRTGAPGATGELFF. The CDR3 DNA follows: TGTGCCATCAGGACAGGGGCCCCTGGGGCGACCGGGGAGCTGTTTTTT.

The rearrangement links TRBV11-2 to TRBJ1-1; TRBD1 might be the D (6 bases). V was cut by 5 bases and J by 1 base, with 14 bases left in between. Germline values: CDR1 SGHAT, CDR2 FQNNGV. The CDR3 extends over 15 amino acids. The CDR3 spells CASSVDRFPNTEAFF. CDR3 DNA: TGTGCCAGCAGCGTTGACAGGTTTCCGAACACTGAAGCTTTCTTT. Supplemented by reference TRBV11-2 and TRBJ1-1, the full variable domain reads EAGVAQSPRYKIIEKRQSVAFWCNPISGHATLYWYQQILGQGPKLLIQFQNNGVVDDSQLPKDRFSAERLKGVDSTLKIQPAKLEDSAVYLCASSVDRFPNTEAFFGQGTRLTVV.

The V gene is TRBV1, the J gene TRBJ2-7; the D call of TRBD2 is as the table states it, not checked on the DNA. TRBV1 is reported as a pseudogene. The CDR3 has 22 amino acids. The CDR3 DNA sequence: TGCACCAGCAGCCAAGGGAGAACAGGACTAGCGGGAGGGCCGAATCCCGCCTACGAGCAGTACTTC. It encodes CTSSQGRTGLAGGPNPAYEQYF.

The rearrangement links TRBV6-6 to TRBJ1-2; TRBD1 is a possible D gene (6 bases). The germline V gene has CDR1 MNHNY and CDR2 SVGAGI (reference sequence). Trimming cost V 0 bases and J 3 bases, with 14 bases left between them. The CDR3 sequence is 16 residues long. The CDR3 spells CASSYSGGPKHYGYTF. Written as DNA, the CDR3 is TGTGCCAGCAGTTACTCGGGGGGGCCCAAGCACTATGGCTACACCTTC.

For the CDR3, the DNA is TGCGCCAGCAGCTTCGACGCCCGGGGGCGGGAGGTATACGAGCAGTACTTC. This translates into CASSFDARGREVYEQYF. The chain uses TRBV5-1 and TRBJ2-7, with 8 nucleotides matching TRBD2. The CDR3 runs 17 residues. Looked up from germline, CDR1 is SGHRS and CDR2 is YFSETQ. V was clipped by 2 bases and J by 4 bases; unmatched bases: 14.

This clone was counted a single time. The chain employs TRBV7-9 and TRBJ2-5, with D possibly being TRBD2 (5 bases). Per the germline V gene, CDR1 is SEHNR and CDR2 is FQNEAQ (reference sequence). This CDR3 contains 15 residues. Trimming removed 3 bases from V and 2 bases from J, with 13 bases in between. The CDR3 DNA is TGTGCCAGCAGCTTGAGGGCGGTGTGGCAAGAGACCCAGTACTTC. It yields the protein CASSLRAVWQETQYF.

V usage is TRBV18 and J usage is TRBJ1-1; 7 positions match TRBD1. Germline V CDR1 and CDR2: KGHSH, LQKENI. This CDR3 has 15 amino acids. Trimming took 4 bases from V and 6 from J; bases not matched to a gene: 11. CDR3 in DNA: TGTGCCAGCTCACTACCGGGACAGCCTTATTCTGAAGCTTTCTTT. This sequence encodes CASSLPGQPYSEAFF.

V and J are TRBV10-3 and TRBJ1-4; maybe TRBD1 (5 bases). Germline V gives CDR1 ENHRY, CDR2 SYGVKD. This CDR3 is built from 14 residues. V was clipped by 4 bases and J by 0 bases, with 6 bases between them. DNA for the CDR3: TGTGCCATCAGTGCAGGGACAACTAATGAAAAACTGTTTTTT. This gives the protein CAISAGTTNEKLFF.

This clone was counted a single time. The V and J genes are TRBV7-2 and TRBJ2-2; tentatively, D is TRBD1 (6 bases). Germline V gene data show CDR1 as SGHTA and CDR2 as FQGNSA. There are 15 residues in the CDR3. Trimming stripped 1 base from V and 5 bases from J, with 11 bases between. CDR3 residues: CASSLVMGATGELFF. CDR3 sequence (DNA): TGTGCCAGCAGCTTAGTGATGGGGGCTACCGGGGAGCTGTTTTTT.

This clone has a count of ten or more. CDR3 residues: CASVRQGQLNTEAFF. The CDR3 coding sequence is TGTGCCAGCGTCCGACAGGGTCAGCTGAACACTGAAGCTTTCTTT. The V gene is TRBV19, the J gene TRBJ1-1, with 7 positions matching TRBD1. Germline V gene data show CDR1 as LNHDA and CDR2 as SQIVND (reference sequence). V dropped 9 bases and J dropped 0; count of bases not matched to a gene: 10. This CDR3 contains 15 residues.

The genes are TRBV27 and TRBJ2-5; TRBD2 aligns across 11 bases. CDR3 length: 15 amino acids. V was pared by 6 bases and J by 5 bases, with 8 bases of the junction left unmatched. From germline, CDR1 is MNHEY and CDR2 SMNVEV (reference sequence). CDR3 sequence: CASSLSGRAEETQYF. In DNA, the CDR3 is TGTGCCAGCAGCCTTAGCGGGAGGGCCGAGGAGACCCAGTACTTC.

The CDR3 sequence is CASSLVGRGATGELFF. CDR3 bases: TGCGCCAGCAGCTTGGTCGGGCGGGGAGCCACCGGGGAGCTGTTTTTT. The chain couples TRBV5-1 to TRBJ2-2; D is perhaps TRBD2 (6 bases). Trimming took 0 bases from V and 4 from J, leaving 13 bases between them. Germline values: CDR1 SGHRS, CDR2 YFSETQ. The CDR3 spans 16 residues.

CDR3 nucleotide sequence: TGTGCCAGCAGCCTTTCCGGGACAGGGGCCTACGAGCAGTACTTC. It specifies CASSLSGTGAYEQYF. The rearrangement joins TRBV2 to TRBJ2-7; the match to TRBD1 covers 10 bases. The V and J ends lost 6 bases and 2 bases, in that order; junction bases with no gene match: 7. The CDR3 spans 15 residues. Germline V lookup: CDR1 SNHLY, CDR2 FYNNEI.

About this clone itself: A single base separates this from a much larger clone, so it may be a read error. Other DNA sequences in the same sample also yield this CDR3. This rearrangement joins TRBV2 to TRBJ2-7, with TRBD1 matching over 10 bases. Per germline, CDR1 SNHLY and CDR2 FYNNEI. V trimming: 4 bases; J trimming: 6 bases; junction bases outside the gene matches: 0. CDR3 length equals 12 residues. The CDR3 here is CASSGTGGEQYF. The CDR3 DNA reads TGTGCCAGCAGTGGGACAGGGGGCGAGCAGTACTTC.

This clone was recorded once. The chain couples TRBV29-1 to TRBJ2-7; 7 bases align to TRBD1. The ends lost 1 base at V and 3 bases at J; junction bases unmatched: 6. Germline loops: CDR1 SQVTM, CDR2 ANQGSEA. The CDR3 is 14 amino acids. The DNA for the CDR3 is TGCAGCGTTGAAGTGGCAGGGGGTCTCTACGAGCAGTACTTC. Translated, it gives CSVEVAGGLYEQYF.

The gene calls are TRBV30 and TRBJ1-3; 7 positions agree with TRBD1. Trimming at V came to 2 bases and at J to 0 bases, leaving 7 bases not matched to a gene. CDR3 length equals 16 residues. From germline, CDR1 is GTSNPN and CDR2 SVGIG (reference sequence). This chain's CDR3 is CAWSTGTASSGNTIYF. CDR3 coding DNA: TGTGCCTGGAGTACGGGGACAGCGAGCTCTGGAAACACCATATATTTT.

DNA of the CDR3: TGTGCCAGCAGCGGGCGGACAGGGCGGGAAAAACTGTTTTTT. Translating it yields CASSGRTGREKLFF. The chain is built from TRBV9 and TRBJ1-4, with 8 bases that match TRBD1. V lost 3 bases, J lost 8 bases, and 6 bases stayed unmatched. Germline V gene sequence: CDR1 SGDLS, CDR2 YYNGEE. The CDR3 has 14 amino acids.

In this sample, this clone turned up a few times. The chain links TRBV11-2 to TRBJ1-1, with 9 nucleotides matching TRBD1. Germline V CDR1 and CDR2: SGHAT, FQNNGV. Trimming removed 4 bases from V and 9 bases from J; junction bases left unmatched: 12. The CDR3 extends over 15 amino acids. The CDR3 region has the DNA TGTGCCAGCAGCTCTATGCTTTTAGGACAGGGGAAAGCTTTCTTT. It translates to CASSSMLLGQGKAFF.